The source of this TCR beta chain is a study of blood T cell repertoires in COVID-19. In the study overall: In each case, the material was cDNA or gDNA derived from T cells, B-cell-depleted T cells, or PBMCs.

With 7 bases removed from V and 2 bases from J, the gap between germline ends came to 13 bases. There are 14 residues in the CDR3. Germline CDR1 is LNHNV and CDR2 is YYDKDF (reference sequence). TCRdb's copy holds only in-frame clones and misses some; the assay was immunoSEQ multiplex PCR. The sample holds fewer than 350,000 clones, roughly 90% seen once. The chain links TRBV15 to TRBJ2-3; a possible D gene is TRBD1 (7 bases). The origin of this receptor is a woman aged 70 to 79 with COVID-19, enrolled during active disease. Specimen: peripheral blood. This chain's CDR3 is CATNGGGLTDTQYF. DNA for the CDR3: TGTGCCACCAATGGAGGGGGCCTCACAGATACGCAGTATTTT.